These 21 T cell receptor beta chains were sequenced from one sample in a study of T cell responses to AZD1222 COVID-19 vaccine. Produced via immunoSEQ multiplex PCR; TCRdb's table is partial and in-frame only. This sample yields more than 85,000 clones, of which around 89% are seen a single time; 2% to 3% belongs to the top ten. The material sequenced was peripheral blood, taken on day 0 of AZD1222 vaccination. The receptors come from an adult in good health.

The chain couples TRBV6-6 to TRBJ2-1; 9 bases are a match to TRBD2. This CDR3 comprises 16 residues. With V trimmed by 8 bases and J by 9 bases, 17 bases remained unmatched. The germline V gene encodes CDR1 MNHNY and CDR2 SVGAGI (reference sequence). The DNA for the CDR3 is TGTGCCAGCGGAGACCCCCGAAGCGGGGGGCGAGTTGAGCAGTTCTTC. Translation: CASGDPRSGGRVEQFF.

A single count supports this clone. V and J are TRBV28 and TRBJ2-4; no clear D gene. The CDR3 runs 17 residues. V gave up 3 bases and J gave up 0 bases, with 15 bases separating them. Per the germline V gene, CDR1 is MDHEN and CDR2 is SYDVKM. This chain's CDR3 is CASSLTGVTTAKNIQYF. The CDR3 DNA reads TGTGCCAGCAGTTTGACGGGCGTTACCACAGCCAAAAACATTCAGTACTTC.

The V gene is TRBV7-8, the J gene TRBJ2-3; 8 bases are a match to TRBD2. V lost 8 bases, J lost 2 bases, and 9 bases stayed unmatched. In germline, CDR1 is SGHVS, CDR2 FQNEAQ. CDR3 size: 15 residues. The CDR3 DNA follows: TGTGCCAGCCAAAAACTAGCGGAAACCACAGATACGCAGTATTTT. It translates to CASQKLAETTDTQYF. Looking up the rest from reference TRBV7-8 and TRBJ2-3 gives the full variable domain: GAGVSQSPRYKVAKRGQDVALRCDPISGHVSLFWYQQALGQGPEFLTYFQNEAQLDKSGLPSDRFFAERPEGSVSTLKIQRTQQEDSAVYLCASQKLAETTDTQYFGPGTRLTVL.

This sequence joins TRBV2 and TRBJ2-5; the match to TRBD2 covers 14 bases. Unmatched junction bases numbered 6, after V lost 4 bases and J lost 5 bases. The CDR3 contains 16 residues. Germline V gives CDR1 SNHLY, CDR2 FYNNEI. The chain's CDR3 is CASSGLAGGPRETQYF. CDR3 sequence (DNA): TGTGCCAGCAGTGGACTAGCGGGGGGGCCGAGGGAGACCCAGTACTTC.

V is TRBV6-5 and J is TRBJ2-7; 9 bases are a match to TRBD1. The CDR3 contains 13 residues. After removal of 6 bases from V and 3 bases from J, the junction contained 3 bases not matched to a gene. The germline CDR1 and CDR2 sequences are MNHEY and SVGAGI. The CDR3 here is CASRATGGYEQYF. CDR3 sequence (DNA): TGTGCCAGCAGAGCGACAGGGGGCTACGAGCAGTACTTC.

The chain combines TRBV6-5 with TRBJ1-2, with D possibly TRBD1 on 6 matching bases. V lost 10 bases, J lost 8 bases, and 17 bases lay in between. CDR1 and CDR2 from the germline V gene are MNHEY and SVGAGI. CDR3 length equals 12 residues. CDR3 loop: CATAPGVRGYTF. Here the CDR3 DNA reads TGTGCCACCGCCCCAGGGGTTCGGGGCTACACCTTC.

The genes are TRBV21-1 and TRBJ1-5; no check of the table's D call, TRBD1, against the DNA was made. TRBV21-1 is a pseudogene segment. CDR3 length: 14 amino acids. The CDR3 region has the DNA TGTGCCAGCAGCAGTGGACAGGGGGGTCAGCCCCAGCATTTT. Protein: CASSSGQGGQPQHF.

The chain employs TRBV10-3 and TRBJ1-4, with a weak D call TRBD1 (5 bases). Trimming took off 0 bases at V and 4 bases at J, with 6 bases between the two ends. The length of the CDR3 is 14 residues. Germline CDR1 ENHRY, CDR2 SYGVKD. The CDR3 sequence: CAISESGLNEKLFF. As DNA, the CDR3 is TGTGCCATCAGTGAGTCGGGACTTAATGAAAAACTGTTTTTT.

The rearrangement uses TRBV28 and TRBJ2-7, with a weak D call TRBD1 (5 bases). The CDR3 sequence is 14 residues long. The V gene's germline CDR1 is MDHEN and CDR2 SYDVKM. The germline V and J ends were trimmed by 6 bases and 10 bases, with 22 bases remaining between them. As DNA, the CDR3 is TGTGCCAGCAGCCAAACAGGTAGCTACGATCGACAGTACTTC. This gives the protein CASSQTGSYDRQYF.

The J gene is TRBJ1-6, the V gene TRBV14; 7 bases are a match to TRBD1. The CDR3 length is 19 residues. V trimming: 0 bases; J trimming: 0 bases; junction bases outside the gene matches: 8. Germline V gene lookup returns CDR1 SGHDN and CDR2 FVKESK. The CDR3 coding sequence is TGTGCCAGCAGCCAAGATGCTGGGACAGCTAGCTCCTATAATTCACCCCTCCACTTT. This gives the protein CASSQDAGTASSYNSPLHF.

V usage is TRBV11-2 and J usage is TRBJ1-2; tentatively, D is TRBD1 (6 bases). Looked up from germline, CDR1 is SGHAT and CDR2 is FQNNGV. V was shortened by 5 bases and J by 2 bases, with 9 bases between the two germline ends. The CDR3 is made up of 13 amino acids. CDR3 amino acids: CASSPQGNYGYTF. The CDR3 DNA reads TGTGCCAGCAGCCCCCAGGGGAACTATGGCTACACCTTC.

The chain recombines TRBV28 with TRBJ1-1, with a weak D call TRBD1 (6 bases). Germline loops: CDR1 MDHEN, CDR2 SYDVKM. Trimming cost V 7 bases and J 0 bases, with 24 bases left between them. This CDR3 region has 18 residues. The CDR3 is CASMVLLPKTGMNTEAFF. CDR3 DNA: TGTGCCAGCATGGTCCTGCTACCAAAGACAGGAATGAACACTGAAGCTTTCTTT. The whole variable domain, remainder taken from reference TRBV28 and TRBJ1-1, is DVKVTQSSRYLVKRTGEKVFLECVQDMDHENMFWYRQDPGLGLRLIYFSYDVKMKEKGDIPEGYSVSREKKERFSLILESASTNQTSMYLCASMVLLPKTGMNTEAFFGQGTRLTVV.

This chain connects TRBV10-1 to TRBJ2-1; 7 nucleotides agree with TRBD2. The germline gives CDR1 WNHNN, CDR2 SYGVQD (reference sequence). The CDR3 is 15 residues long. The CDR3 coding sequence is TGCGCAAACATCTCCGGGCTAGCGGAATACAATGAGCAGTTCTTC. As protein: CANISGLAEYNEQFF.

The gene calls are TRBV2 and TRBJ2-2; TRBD1 matches 12 bases. The CDR3 loop spans 15 amino acids. V gave up 4 bases and J gave up 6 bases; unmatched junction bases: 3. Germline CDR1 SNHLY, CDR2 FYNNEI. The CDR3 coding sequence is TGTGCCAGCAGTGCCGGGACAGGGGGCCCCGGGGAGCTGTTTTTT. It codes for CASSAGTGGPGELFF.

The CDR3 sequence is CASSTSWASYGYTF. CDR3 sequence (DNA): TGTGCCAGCAGTACATCGTGGGCCTCCTATGGCTACACCTTC. The V call is TRBV5-5, the J call TRBJ1-2, with unresolved D. Germline CDR1 is SGHKS and CDR2 is YYEKEE (reference sequence). This CDR3 spans 14 amino acids. The V gene lost 5 bases and the J gene lost 4 bases, with 15 bases spanning the gap.

V gene TRBV6-5 combines with J gene TRBJ1-4, with D hard to call. Germline CDR1 and CDR2: MNHEY and SVGAGI. Trimming removed 10 bases at V and 2 bases at J, with 11 bases between. This CDR3 region has 13 residues. CDR3 DNA: TGTGCCACCTTAGGGTGGACTAATGAAAAACTGTTTTTT. Translating it yields CATLGWTNEKLFF.

Details on this clone: The junction departs from germline at one end; a sequencing error may be responsible. This chain connects TRBV3-1 (or the pseudogene TRBV3-2) to TRBJ1-5, with unresolved D. The CDR3 is 12 amino acids. Looked up from germline, CDR1 is LGHDT and CDR2 is YNNKEL (reference sequence). The CDR3 DNA sequence: TGTGCCAGCAGTCAAGGGAGCCAGCCCCAGCATTTT. Protein product: CASSQGSQPQHF.

This clone has only one observation. The J gene is TRBJ1-2, the V gene TRBV5-6, with D possibly being TRBD1 (6 bases). The V gene's germline CDR1 is SGHDT and CDR2 YYEEEE. The length of the CDR3 is 12 residues. Trimming left V 6 bases short and J 3 bases short, with 9 bases between. DNA for the CDR3: TGTGCCAGCACTCGACAGGACTATGGCTACACCTTC. It is translated as CASTRQDYGYTF. Together with reference TRBV5-6 and TRBJ1-2, the CDR3 gives the full variable domain: DAGVTQSPTHLIKTRGQQVTLRCSPKSGHDTVSWYQQALGQGPQFIFQYYEEEERQRGNFPDRFSGHQFPNYSSELNVNALLLGDSALYLCASTRQDYGYTFGSGTRLTVV.

This clone was detected a few times. The J gene is TRBJ2-7, the V gene TRBV7-2; D is unclear. The length of the CDR3 is 11 residues. Germline lookup yields CDR1 SGHTA and CDR2 FQGNSA. The V end was cut by 5 bases, the J end by 5 bases, with 7 bases between. CDR3 amino acids: CASSLQHEQYF. The CDR3 bases are TGTGCCAGCAGCCTTCAGCACGAGCAGTACTTC.

V and J are TRBV7-2 and TRBJ1-6; tentatively, D is TRBD1 (6 bases). V was shortened by 1 base and J by 10 bases, with 11 bases between the two germline ends. This CDR3 comprises 14 residues. The V gene's germline CDR1 is SGHTA and CDR2 FQGNSA. The CDR3 region has the DNA TGTGCCAGCAGCTTAGTGTCGGGGGGCTCACCCCTCCACTTT. This codes for CASSLVSGGSPLHF.

This clone was recorded once. This chain joins TRBV4-2 and TRBJ2-1; the D call may be TRBD1 or TRBD2 (5 bases each). Germline V gene lookup returns CDR1 LGHNA and CDR2 YNFKEQ. This CDR3 region has 15 residues. The ends were cut back, 4 bases at V and 5 bases at J, with 15 bases in the middle. The CDR3 region is CASSLTGTPDNEQFF. CDR3 DNA: TGTGCCAGCAGCCTTACCGGGACGCCTGACAATGAGCAGTTCTTC.